The 26 T cell receptor beta chains presented below share a single source sample, sequenced in a study of cytomegalovirus exposure and HLA in healthy donors. The PCR had 60 Vbeta and 13 Jbeta primers. Measured with immunoSEQ multiplex PCR; TCRdb has only the in-frame clones, and not every one. The repertoire table contains 30,000 to 35,000 clones. Material for sequencing was PBMCs. Receptors were obtained from a woman in her thirties or forties in good health and CMV-seropositive.

This rearrangement joins TRBV6-1 to TRBJ2-7, with TRBD2 matching 12 bases. This CDR3 has 14 residues. Germline trimming cut 10 bases from V and 2 bases from J; bases unmatched to any gene: 6. Germline loops: CDR1 MNHNS, CDR2 SASEGT. The CDR3 sequence is CATERTSGAYEQYF. In DNA, the CDR3 is TGTGCCACCGAAAGGACTAGCGGGGCCTACGAGCAGTACTTC.

Turning to this clone: Mismatch with germline at one junction end may stem from a read error. CDR3 sequence reads: CASSKDRRPAIYGYTF. The CDR3 region has the DNA TGCGCCAGCAGCAAAGATCGGAGGCCGGCTATCTATGGCTACACCTTC. The J gene is TRBJ1-2, the V gene TRBV4-3; D uncertain. Looked up from germline, CDR1 is LGHNA and CDR2 is YSLEER. The CDR3 has 16 residues.

This rearrangement joins TRBV5-6 to TRBJ2-3; 8 bases are a match to TRBD2. This CDR3 contains 15 residues. V was pared by 0 bases and J by 4 bases, with 4 bases of the junction left unmatched. Germline loops: CDR1 SGHDT, CDR2 YYEEEE. The CDR3 loop is CASSLAGGFADTQYF. Here the CDR3 DNA reads TGTGCCAGCAGCTTGGCGGGAGGGTTTGCAGATACGCAGTATTTT.

The V and J genes are TRBV27 and TRBJ2-7; 8 bases match TRBD1. After removal of 7 bases from V and 5 bases from J, the junction contained 7 bases not matched to a gene. This CDR3 contains 13 residues. The germline gives CDR1 MNHEY, CDR2 SMNVEV (reference sequence). The CDR3 DNA follows: TGTGCCAGCACCCCGGCAGGGGGCAACGAGCAGTACTTC. Amino acids: CASTPAGGNEQYF.

V usage is TRBV5-1 and J usage is TRBJ1-2; 7 bases align to TRBD1. Germline CDR1 reads SGHRS; CDR2 reads YFSETQ. V lost 3 bases, J lost 3 bases, and 5 bases stayed unmatched. CDR3 size: 14 residues. The CDR3: CASSSGQVDYGYTF. The CDR3 region has the DNA TGCGCCAGCAGCTCCGGACAGGTAGACTATGGCTACACCTTC.

The rearrangement links TRBV18 to TRBJ1-3, with D unclear. V was clipped by 0 bases and J by 0 bases, with 6 bases between them. Germline lookup yields CDR1 KGHSH and CDR2 LQKENI. The CDR3 consists of 15 residues. Here the CDR3 reads CASSPPSGSGNTIYF. The CDR3, as DNA: TGTGCCAGCTCACCACCGAGTGGCTCTGGAAACACCATATATTTT.

The chain uses TRBV7-2 and TRBJ2-3; D ambiguous. The V and J ends lost 2 bases and 2 bases respectively, with 5 bases between them. This CDR3 is 13 amino acids long. Germline V gives CDR1 SGHTA, CDR2 FQGNSA. The CDR3 here is CASSLILTDTQYF. The CDR3 nucleotides read TGTGCCAGCAGCTTAATTCTCACAGATACGCAGTATTTT. Variable domain in full (rest from reference TRBV7-2 and TRBJ2-3): GAGVSQSPSNKVTEKGKDVELRCDPISGHTALYWYRQSLGQGLEFLIYFQGNSAPDKSGLPSDRFSAERTGGSVSTLTIQRTQQEDSAVYLCASSLILTDTQYFGPGTRLTVL.

The gene calls are TRBV20-1 and TRBJ2-1; D perhaps matches TRBD1 (6 bases). Trimming left V 3 bases short and J 9 bases short, with 9 bases between. This CDR3 region has 11 residues. CDR1 and CDR2 from the germline V gene are DFQATT and SNEGSKA (reference sequence). CDR3 DNA sequence: TGCAGTGCTAGCGAAGGGGGTGAGCAGTTCTTC. Encoded protein: CSASEGGEQFF.

The V call is TRBV5-3, the J call TRBJ2-7; 8 bases agree with TRBD1. TRBV5-3 is treated as an ORF (open reading frame) with a function not yet certain. The ends lost 4 bases at V and 11 bases at J; junction bases unmatched: 5. This CDR3 comprises 11 residues. CDR3 amino acids: CARSPPGQEYF. For the CDR3, the DNA is TGTGCCAGAAGCCCGCCGGGACAGGAGTACTTC.

This chain uses TRBV19 with TRBJ2-1; 7 bases match TRBD1. There are 17 residues in the CDR3. V dropped 2 bases and J dropped 6; count of bases not matched to a gene: 13. Germline CDR1 is LNHDA and CDR2 is SQIVND (reference sequence). The CDR3 reads CASSILWTGPLPNEQFF. CDR3 DNA: TGTGCCAGTAGTATACTCTGGACAGGACCCTTACCCAATGAGCAGTTCTTC. Drawing the rest from reference TRBV19 and TRBJ2-1, the complete variable domain is DGGITQSPKYLFRKEGQNVTLSCEQNLNHDAMYWYRQDPGQGLRLIYYSQIVNDFQKGDIAEGYSVSREKKESFPLTVTSAQKNPTAFYLCASSILWTGPLPNEQFFGPGTRLTVL.

The J gene is TRBJ2-7, the V gene TRBV6-5, with no clear D. V was trimmed by 0 bases and J by 7 bases, leaving 19 bases between them. CDR1 and CDR2 (germline): MNHEY, SVGAGI. The CDR3 consists of 16 residues. The CDR3 nucleotides are TGTGCCAGCAGTTACTCGAAGACGGGTTTTACGTTGGAGCAGTACTTC. Translating it yields CASSYSKTGFTLEQYF.

The chain uses TRBV9 and TRBJ2-5; 11 bases align to TRBD2. The CDR3 covers 17 residues. Germline V CDR1 and CDR2: SGDLS, YYNGEE. Losses at the gene ends were 0 bases for V and 5 bases for J; bases not matched to a gene: 9. The CDR3 DNA reads TGTGCCAGCAGCGTAGGACTAGCGGGGACCGGTGGGGAGACCCAGTACTTC. Amino acids: CASSVGLAGTGGETQYF.

This rearrangement joins TRBV29-1 to TRBJ2-5; 9 bases map to TRBD1. The better agreement between TRBJ2-7 and the DNA end casts doubt on the J call. Germline values: CDR1 SQVTM, CDR2 ANQGSEA. The CDR3 loop spans 13 amino acids. CDR3 residues: CSVRRQGENEQYF. In DNA, the CDR3 is TGCAGCGTCCGCAGACAGGGGGAAAACGAGCAGTACTTC.

The rearrangement uses TRBV5-6 and TRBJ2-2; 14 nucleotides line up with TRBD2. V lost 7 bases, J lost 6 bases, and 11 bases stayed unmatched. Germline CDR1 is SGHDT and CDR2 is YYEEEE. CDR3 size: 17 residues. The CDR3 DNA sequence: TGTGCCAGCCTCGGGACTAGCGGGAGTAAACTCTCCGGGGAGCTGTTTTTT. As protein: CASLGTSGSKLSGELFF.

The gene calls are TRBV29-1 and TRBJ1-1; D perhaps matches TRBD1 (5 bases). V gave up 6 bases and J gave up 1 base, with 12 bases separating them. CDR1 is SQVTM and CDR2 is ANQGSEA in the germline V gene. This CDR3 spans 13 amino acids. As DNA, the CDR3 is TGCAGCGTAGTCAGGGAGGCGAACACTGAAGCTTTCTTT. Translated, it gives CSVVREANTEAFF. Supplemented by reference TRBV29-1 and TRBJ1-1, the full variable domain reads SAVISQKPSRDICQRGTSLTIQCQVDSQVTMMFWYRQQPGQSLTLIATANQGSEATYESGFVIDKFPISRPNLTFSTLTVSNMSPEDSSIYLCSVVREANTEAFFGQGTRLTVV.

This chain uses TRBV15 with TRBJ2-7; TRBD2 matches at 13 bases. The CDR3 sequence is 18 residues long. CDR1 is LNHNV, CDR2 YYDKDF, per germline (reference sequence). V shed 0 bases, J shed 0 bases, and the junction held 5 bases outside the gene matches. CDR3 DNA sequence: TGTGCCACCAGCAGAGATCAGGGACTAGCGGGGAGCTCCTACGAGCAGTACTTC. It codes for CATSRDQGLAGSSYEQYF.

The chain carries TRBV7-3 and TRBJ2-5, with no clear D. Germline V gene sequence: CDR1 SGHTA, CDR2 FQGTGA. This CDR3 has 13 residues. Trimming left V 5 bases short and J 5 bases short, with 12 bases between. The CDR3 region is CASSQSTRETQYF. As DNA, the CDR3 is TGTGCCAGCAGCCAGTCCACGAGGGAGACCCAGTACTTC.

The chain carries TRBV25-1 and TRBJ2-1; 7 nucleotides line up with TRBD1. The V and J ends lost 6 bases and 6 bases, in that order; junction bases with no gene match: 5. The CDR3 sequence is 13 residues long. CDR1 and CDR2 from the germline V gene are MGHDK and SYGVNS. The CDR3 DNA is TGTGCCAGCAGCCCGACAGGGATCAATGAGCAGTTCTTC. It specifies CASSPTGINEQFF.

This chain joins TRBV12-5 and TRBJ1-4, with D possibly TRBD1 on 6 matching bases. V lost 6 bases, J lost 10 bases, and 15 bases lay in between. The CDR3 runs to 13 residues. Germline assignment: CDR1 LGHNT and CDR2 FRNRAP. The chain's CDR3 is CASGGTLRGKLFF. Here the CDR3 DNA reads TGTGCTAGTGGCGGGACACTACGCGGAAAACTGTTTTTT.

V gene TRBV4-3 combines with J gene TRBJ2-7, with 10 bases identical to TRBD2. Germline V gene lookup returns CDR1 LGHNA and CDR2 YSLEER. The CDR3 has 18 residues. V trimming: 0 bases; J trimming: 0 bases; junction bases outside the gene matches: 8. The CDR3 protein is CASSQDLEREGSSYEQYF. In DNA form, the CDR3 reads TGCGCCAGCAGCCAAGATCTGGAGCGGGAGGGAAGCTCCTACGAGCAGTACTTC.

The J gene is TRBJ1-2, the V gene TRBV4-3; 9 nucleotides line up with TRBD1. Germline values: CDR1 LGHNA, CDR2 YSLEER. V lost 0 bases to trimming and J lost 4 bases; unmatched junction nucleotides: 3. The CDR3 is 15 residues long. CDR3 sequence reads: CASSQDGQGLYGYTF. The DNA of the CDR3 is TGCGCCAGCAGCCAAGACGGACAGGGGCTCTATGGCTACACCTTC.

The chain combines TRBV19 with TRBJ2-3; D uncertain. The CDR3 runs to 15 residues. Trimming took off 2 bases at V and 0 bases at J, with 9 bases between the two ends. Germline loops: CDR1 LNHDA, CDR2 SQIVND (reference sequence). The CDR3 loop is CASSIFGHSTDTQYF. The CDR3 nucleotides read TGTGCCAGTAGTATATTTGGGCACAGCACAGATACGCAGTATTTT.

The chain is built from TRBV5-1 and TRBJ2-2; D perhaps matches TRBD1 (6 bases). CDR1 SGHRS and CDR2 YFSETQ come from the germline V gene. The CDR3 loop spans 16 amino acids. V lost 5 bases and J lost 1, with 15 bases in between. The CDR3 DNA reads TGCGCCAGCAGTCAAAACCCGACAGGGAACACCGGGGAGCTGTTTTTT. It specifies CASSQNPTGNTGELFF.

This CDR3 reads CASSYHRGNEQFF. The CDR3 nucleotides are TGTGCCAGCAGCTATCACAGGGGCAATGAGCAGTTCTTC. V and J are TRBV6-5 and TRBJ2-1, with 7 bases identical to TRBD1. The germline V gene has CDR1 MNHEY and CDR2 SVGAGI. CDR3 length equals 13 residues. V gave up 6 bases and J gave up 6 bases; unmatched junction bases: 5.

Here the CDR3 reads CASSLGGLATNEQFF. CDR3 bases: TGTGCCAGCAGCCTGGGGGGACTAGCGACCAATGAGCAGTTCTTC. This chain connects TRBV5-4 to TRBJ2-1; 10 bases map to TRBD2. Germline V gives CDR1 SGHNT, CDR2 YYREEE (reference sequence). With 4 bases clipped from V and 6 bases from J, the junction kept 7 bases outside the gene matches. The CDR3 totals 15 residues.

This rearrangement joins TRBV5-6 to TRBJ1-4; TRBD1 agrees at 9 bases. J was trimmed by 5 bases and V by 3 bases; bases with no gene match: 5. Germline-derived CDR1 and CDR2 are SGHDT and YYEEEE. The CDR3 contains 15 residues. The CDR3 coding sequence is TGTGCCAGCAGCTCGCCCGGGACAGGGAATGAAAAACTGTTTTTT. Its translation: CASSSPGTGNEKLFF.